The 28 T cell receptor beta chains listed next were all sequenced from one sample in a study of OX40 agonist ivuxolimab in advanced cancers. Data came from immunoSEQ multiplex PCR; TCRdb stores just in-frame clones and leaves some out. The sample lists roughly 39,000 clones, approximately 90% seen once, with 6% in the top ten. Material: CD4+ or CD8+ T cells sorted from blood, obtained in a trial of the OX40 agonist ivuxolimab. These receptors came from an adult with an advanced solid tumor such as melanoma, head and neck, liver or kidney cancer.

This clone was counted once. V usage is TRBV27 and J usage is TRBJ1-5; D is possibly TRBD1 (6 bases). The V and J ends lost 1 base and 6 bases respectively, with 16 bases between them. The CDR3 covers 16 residues. The germline gives CDR1 MNHEY, CDR2 SMNVEV (reference sequence). This CDR3 reads CASSLYTDLDSQPQHF. The CDR3 DNA reads TGTGCCAGCAGTTTATACACCGATCTGGACAGTCAGCCCCAGCATTTT.

The CDR3 nucleotides are TGTGCCAGCAGCGTAGAAGGGACAGGGATCGAAAAACTGTTTTTT. Encoded protein: CASSVEGTGIEKLFF. The V call is TRBV9, the J call TRBJ1-4, with TRBD1 identical over 9 bases. The germline gives CDR1 SGDLS, CDR2 YYNGEE. The CDR3 contains 15 residues. Trimming removed 0 bases from V and 8 bases from J; junction bases left unmatched: 5.

The genes are TRBV29-1 and TRBJ2-7; TRBD2 aligns across 7 bases. The germline V gene has CDR1 SQVTM and CDR2 ANQGSEA. The CDR3 has 13 residues. V gave up 7 bases and J gave up 2 bases; unmatched junction bases: 8. The CDR3 is CSGGGGSTYEQYF. As DNA, the CDR3 is TGCAGCGGGGGGGGAGGATCTACCTACGAGCAGTACTTC.

The V gene is TRBV28, the J gene TRBJ2-7; maybe TRBD2 (6 bases). The CDR3 totals 14 residues. V was cut by 4 bases and J by 7 bases, with 17 bases left in between. Germline assignment: CDR1 MDHEN and CDR2 SYDVKM. The CDR3 sequence: CASSWGGMAYEQYF. The CDR3 bases are TGTGCCAGCAGTTGGGGCGGGATGGCGTATGAGCAGTACTTC.

The chain is built from TRBV11-2 and TRBJ2-7; D uncertain. V gave up 5 bases and J gave up 2 bases, with 13 bases separating them. The CDR3 loop spans 14 amino acids. Per germline, CDR1 SGHAT and CDR2 FQNNGV. The chain's CDR3 is CASSVTTAPYEQYF. The CDR3 DNA follows: TGTGCCAGCAGCGTAACCACCGCTCCCTACGAGCAGTACTTC.

This CDR3 reads CASSRQGAWETQYF. The CDR3 DNA reads as TGTGCCAGTAGTCGGCAGGGGGCATGGGAGACCCAGTACTTC. V gene TRBV19 combines with J gene TRBJ2-5; 8 bases are a match to TRBD1. Germline V lookup: CDR1 LNHDA, CDR2 SQIVND (reference sequence). Trimming removed 5 bases from V and 5 bases from J; junction bases left unmatched: 7. The CDR3 has 14 amino acids.

This clone was observed once. The chain links TRBV5-1 to TRBJ2-7; D not certain. The CDR3 contains 15 residues. V lost 0 bases, J lost 6 bases, and 16 bases lay in between. The germline V gene encodes CDR1 SGHRS and CDR2 YFSETQ. CDR3 coding DNA: TGCGCCAGCAGCTTGGAGTCTCTAACATCTGGCGAGCAGTACTTC. Its protein is CASSLESLTSGEQYF.

The rearrangement uses TRBV28 and TRBJ2-7, with D maybe TRBD2 (7 bases). The CDR3 covers 14 residues. The germline V gene has CDR1 MDHEN and CDR2 SYDVKM. With 10 bases removed from V and 0 bases from J, the gap between germline ends came to 16 bases. DNA of the CDR3: TGTGCCACTACCAACGGGGGGCTCTCCTACGAGCAGTACTTC. It specifies CATTNGGLSYEQYF.

CDR3 amino acids: CASSEMRTGGVGEQFF. In DNA, the CDR3 is TGTGCCAGCAGTGAAATGCGGACAGGGGGGGTAGGGGAGCAGTTCTTC. This chain links TRBV6-1 with TRBJ2-1, with TRBD1 matching over 10 bases. In germline, CDR1 is MNHNS, CDR2 SASEGT. The trim removed 2 bases at V and 10 bases at J, leaving 11 bases unmatched. This CDR3 spans 16 amino acids.

This chain's CDR3 is CASSPGTVTGYF. The CDR3 DNA reads TGTGCCAGCTCACCAGGGACAGTGACTGGGTACTTC. The chain joins TRBV18 to TRBJ2-4; 7 bases line up with TRBD1. The CDR3 totals 12 residues. Germline CDR1 KGHSH, CDR2 LQKENI. V trimming: 2 bases; J trimming: 15 bases; junction bases outside the gene matches: 7.

This clone showed up just once. The chain recombines TRBV2 with TRBJ1-1, with 10 nucleotides matching TRBD1. J lost 8 bases, V lost 7 bases, and 7 bases had no gene match. This CDR3 contains 13 residues. Germline CDR1 reads SNHLY; CDR2 reads FYNNEI. The DNA for the CDR3 is TGTGCCAGCATATTCGACAGGGGGCACGAAGCTTTCTTT. This codes for CASIFDRGHEAFF. The whole variable domain, remainder taken from reference TRBV2 and TRBJ1-1, is EPEVTQTPSHQVTQMGQEVILRCVPISNHLYFYWYRQILGQKVEFLVSFYNNEISEKSEIFDDQFSVERPDGSNFTLKIRSTKLEDSAMYFCASIFDRGHEAFFGQGTRLTVV.

J is TRBJ2-7 and V is TRBV6-1; D remains ambiguous. Per the germline V gene, CDR1 is MNHNS and CDR2 is SASEGT. The CDR3 is made up of 14 amino acids. V was cut by 2 bases and J by 2 bases, with 10 bases left in between. The CDR3, as DNA: TGTGCCAGCAGTGAATTAGGAAGGACCTACGAGCAGTACTTC. The encoded protein is CASSELGRTYEQYF.

The chain links TRBV5-3 to TRBJ1-2, with TRBD1 matching over 7 bases. TRBV5-3 qualifies as an ORF whose function is uncertain. The CDR3 spans 16 residues. After removal of 5 bases from V and 5 bases from J, the junction contained 15 bases not matched to a gene. CDR3 protein: CARRRGQVRRVYGYTF. CDR3 bases: TGTGCCAGAAGAAGAGGACAGGTCCGAAGAGTTTATGGCTACACCTTC.

V is TRBV25-1 and J is TRBJ2-1, with 7 nucleotides matching TRBD1. Germline V gene data show CDR1 as MGHDK and CDR2 as SYGVNS. V shed 5 bases and J 1 base; nucleotides not matched to a gene: 5. The CDR3 is made up of 15 amino acids. CDR3 nucleotide sequence: TGTGCCAGCAGTAGGATCAGGGGGTCCTACAATGAGCAGTTCTTC. Its translation is CASSRIRGSYNEQFF.

The CDR3 sequence is CASSPGPLGLAGNEQFF. The CDR3 DNA follows: TGTGCCAGCAGCCCGGGGCCCTTGGGACTAGCGGGCAATGAGCAGTTCTTC. The gene calls are TRBV4-2 and TRBJ2-1, with TRBD2 identical over 12 bases. The CDR3 length is 17 residues. After removal of 4 bases from V and 6 bases from J, the junction contained 10 bases not matched to a gene. Germline CDR1 is LGHNA and CDR2 is YNFKEQ.

The chain joins TRBV4-2 to TRBJ2-5; D call uncertain. Germline lookup yields CDR1 LGHNA and CDR2 YNFKEQ. This CDR3 region has 14 residues. With 8 bases removed from V and 4 bases from J, the gap between germline ends came to 17 bases. CDR3 coding DNA: TGTGCCAGCGGGCCCGGGTCGGTGGGAGAGACCCAGTACTTC. This translates into CASGPGSVGETQYF.

The V and J genes are TRBV4-2 and TRBJ2-7; 12 nucleotides agree with TRBD2. Germline values: CDR1 LGHNA, CDR2 YNFKEQ. The CDR3 runs 14 residues. V shed 3 bases, J shed 3 bases, and the junction held 0 bases outside the gene matches. The CDR3 DNA follows: TGTGCCAGCAGCCAGACTAGCGGGAGCTACGAGCAGTACTTC. Amino acids: CASSQTSGSYEQYF.

This chain connects TRBV5-1 to TRBJ2-1; 9 nucleotides align to TRBD1. With 3 bases clipped from V and 7 bases from J, the junction kept 17 bases outside the gene matches. The CDR3 is 18 amino acids. The germline V gene encodes CDR1 SGHRS and CDR2 YFSETQ. Here the CDR3 reads CASSYQNSPGQGTNEQFF. In nucleotides, the CDR3 is TGCGCCAGCAGCTACCAAAATTCACCGGGACAGGGAACAAATGAGCAGTTCTTC. Together with reference TRBV5-1 and TRBJ2-1, the CDR3 gives the full variable domain: KAGVTQTPRYLIKTRGQQVTLSCSPISGHRSVSWYQQTPGQGLQFLFEYFSETQRNKGNFPGRFSGRQFSNSRSEMNVSTLELGDSALYLCASSYQNSPGQGTNEQFFGPGTRLTVL.

The chain links TRBV9 to TRBJ2-5; D might be TRBD2 (6 bases). V shed 0 bases and J shed 5 bases, with 8 bases lying between them. Germline V gene data show CDR1 as SGDLS and CDR2 as YYNGEE. The CDR3 is 13 amino acids. Here the CDR3 DNA reads TGTGCCAGCAGCGTAGGCGGGGCCGAGACCCAGTACTTC. It yields the protein CASSVGGAETQYF.

The chain carries TRBV10-1 and TRBJ2-1; TRBD2 agrees at 11 bases. Germline-derived CDR1 and CDR2 are WNHNN and SYGVQD (reference sequence). The trim removed 0 bases at V and 12 bases at J, leaving 7 bases unmatched. The CDR3 contains 15 residues. The CDR3 DNA sequence: TGCGCCAGCAGTGAGTCAGGGACTAGCGGTCACCCGCAGTTCTTC. This gives the protein CASSESGTSGHPQFF.

The genes are TRBV11-3 and TRBJ2-2, with 8 bases identical to TRBD1. Germline V gene data show CDR1 as SGHNT and CDR2 as YENEEA. This CDR3 contains 16 residues. The V segment lost 6 bases and the J segment 3 bases; nucleotides outside the gene matches: 9. CDR3 residues: CASRFSGGADTGELFF. CDR3 nucleotides: TGTGCCAGCAGGTTCTCAGGGGGCGCGGACACCGGGGAGCTGTTTTTT. Drawing the rest from reference TRBV11-3 and TRBJ2-2, the complete variable domain is EAGVVQSPRYKIIEKKQPVAFWCNPISGHNTLYWYLQNLGQGPELLIRYENEEAVDDSQLPKDRFSAERLKGVDSTLKIQPAELGDSAVYLCASRFSGGADTGELFFGEGSRLTVL.

This rearrangement joins TRBV6-5 to TRBJ1-3; TRBD1 matches 7 bases. The germline V gene encodes CDR1 MNHEY and CDR2 SVGAGI. The CDR3 extends over 12 amino acids. The V and J ends lost 5 bases and 11 bases, in that order; junction bases with no gene match: 6. The CDR3, as DNA: TGTGCCAGCAGTGACAGGGTGGGCGCCATATATTTT. This sequence encodes CASSDRVGAIYF.

CDR3 coding DNA: TGTGCCAGCAGCGTCTCCGGGACTGACACAGATACGCAGTATTTT. It yields the protein CASSVSGTDTDTQYF. V gene TRBV9 combines with J gene TRBJ2-3, with D possibly being TRBD2 (6 bases). Trimming removed 2 bases from V and 2 bases from J, with 12 bases in between. The CDR3 contains 15 residues. Germline V CDR1 and CDR2: SGDLS, YYNGEE.

This clone was detected once. The J gene is TRBJ2-5, the V gene TRBV19, with TRBD1 identical over 9 bases. This CDR3 is built from 15 residues. Trimming removed 7 bases from V and 1 base from J; junction bases left unmatched: 7. Germline CDR1 and CDR2: LNHDA and SQIVND (reference sequence). DNA for the CDR3: TGTGCCAGTACCCGACAGGGGGGGAGCCAAGAGACCCAGTACTTC. This codes for CASTRQGGSQETQYF.

V is TRBV28 and J is TRBJ2-1; a weak D match, TRBD2 (6 bases). CDR3 length: 16 residues. Germline CDR1 and CDR2: MDHEN and SYDVKM. The ends were cut back, 7 bases at V and 8 bases at J, with 24 bases in the middle. CDR3 DNA: TGTGCCAGCAATGCAGAAATGCTAGCGACGGTAGATGAGCAGTTCTTC. Amino acid sequence: CASNAEMLATVDEQFF.

The CDR3 nucleotides are TGTGCCAGCAGCTCACAGGGGGATGGCTACACCTTC. This gives the protein CASSSQGDGYTF. This chain connects TRBV7-2 to TRBJ1-2, with 8 bases that match TRBD1. With V trimmed by 4 bases and J by 6 bases, 1 base remained unmatched. The CDR3 sequence is 12 residues long. The germline gives CDR1 SGHTA, CDR2 FQGNSA.

The chain has TRBV11-2 and TRBJ2-3; no definite D call. Trimming stripped 0 bases from V and 2 bases from J, with 9 bases between. Looked up from germline, CDR1 is SGHAT and CDR2 is FQNNGV. The CDR3 has 15 residues. Here the CDR3 reads CASSLDPAYTDTQYF. For the CDR3, the DNA is TGTGCCAGCAGCTTAGATCCCGCTTACACAGATACGCAGTATTTT. Variable domain in full (rest from reference TRBV11-2 and TRBJ2-3): EAGVAQSPRYKIIEKRQSVAFWCNPISGHATLYWYQQILGQGPKLLIQFQNNGVVDDSQLPKDRFSAERLKGVDSTLKIQPAKLEDSAVYLCASSLDPAYTDTQYFGPGTRLTVL.

This clone appeared a few times. The chain has TRBV5-1 and TRBJ2-6, with 7 bases matching TRBD2. The CDR3 has 17 amino acids. Trimming cost V 4 bases and J 2 bases; bases outside gene matches: 9. Germline CDR1 is SGHRS and CDR2 is YFSETQ. CDR3 loop: CASSGGGVSAGANVLTF. CDR3 DNA: TGCGCCAGCAGCGGGGGAGGGGTGTCGGCTGGGGCCAACGTCCTGACTTTC.